Listed here are 4 T cell receptor beta chains from one sample, sequenced in a study of cytomegalovirus exposure and HLA in healthy donors. Both 60 Vbeta primers and 13 Jbeta primers went into the PCR. Some clones are missing from TCRdb's copy, which holds only in-frame ones; the method was immunoSEQ multiplex PCR. Among over 80,000 clones, approximately 80% were seen once, and the ten largest hold roughly 3%. Sequencing was done on a sample of PBMCs. These receptors originate from a man aged 35 to 55 in good health and CMV-seronegative.

The chain carries TRBV27 and TRBJ1-5, with 11 bases fitting TRBD1. Germline-derived CDR1 and CDR2 are MNHEY and SMNVEV (reference sequence). V lost 5 bases and J lost 0; bases outside the gene matches: 3. This CDR3 region has 16 residues. CDR3 protein: CASSRTGGGSNQPQHF. The DNA of the CDR3 is TGTGCCAGCAGTCGGACAGGGGGCGGTAGCAATCAGCCCCAGCATTTT.

CDR3 nucleotide sequence: TGCGCCAGCAGCCAGCAGGGCGGGGGCGATACTGAAGCTTTCTTT. It yields the protein CASSQQGGGDTEAFF. The rearrangement links TRBV4-3 to TRBJ1-1; D might be TRBD1 (6 bases). Germline V gene data show CDR1 as LGHNA and CDR2 as YSLEER. The CDR3 consists of 15 residues. V lost 3 bases and J 5 bases, leaving 16 bases between the germline ends.

The chain joins TRBV4-2 to TRBJ1-5, with 8 bases matching TRBD1. The CDR3 totals 23 residues. V shed 4 bases, J shed 3 bases, and the junction held 29 bases outside the gene matches. CDR1 LGHNA and CDR2 YNFKEQ come from the germline V gene. The CDR3 coding sequence is TGTGCCAGCAGCCCCCCCTGGAAGGGCAGGGGGCGCATCGCAAGAAGACTCAATCAGCCCCAGCATTTT. Translated: CASSPPWKGRGRIARRLNQPQHF.

The rearrangement links TRBV19 to TRBJ2-1; D unresolved. The V gene's germline CDR1 is LNHDA and CDR2 SQIVND (reference sequence). The V end was cut by 7 bases, the J end by 7 bases, with 17 bases between. The CDR3 covers 14 residues. The CDR3 here is CASMVRHIVNEQFF. CDR3 DNA sequence: TGTGCCAGTATGGTCCGCCATATAGTTAATGAGCAGTTCTTC.